Listed here are 23 T cell receptor beta chains from one sample, sequenced in a study of cytomegalovirus exposure and HLA in healthy donors. The PCR had 60 Vbeta and 13 Jbeta primers. Only in-frame clones appear in the TCRdb table, and some are missing; sequencing was by immunoSEQ multiplex PCR. This sample carries 100,000 to 150,000 clones, 70% to 75% of them seen once, and the ten largest clones take 6% to 8%. The sample comprised PBMCs. The source of these receptors is a male donor in good health and CMV-seronegative.

As concerns this clone: In the same sample, other DNA sequences code for this CDR3. The chain uses TRBV28 and TRBJ1-1; TRBD1 matches 7 bases. Germline values: CDR1 MDHEN, CDR2 SYDVKM. The CDR3 contains 15 residues. V was clipped by 0 bases and J by 0 bases; unmatched bases: 1. The CDR3 DNA reads TGTGCCAGCAGTTTATGGACAGGGCTGAACACTGAAGCTTTCTTT. It yields the protein CASSLWTGLNTEAFF.

This clone was observed a single time. This chain connects TRBV15 to TRBJ2-1, with a weak D call TRBD1 (5 bases). V was pared by 1 base and J by 5 bases, with 18 bases between. CDR1 and CDR2 from the germline V gene are LNHNV and YYDKDF (reference sequence). The CDR3 runs to 17 residues. The CDR3 spells CATSRGRTGPLDNEQFF. As DNA, the CDR3 is TGTGCCACCAGCAGAGGCCGAACAGGACCCTTGGACAATGAGCAGTTCTTC.

In this sample, this clone turned up a few times. The chain combines TRBV29-1 with TRBJ1-2; 11 bases match TRBD1. The junction had 0 bases not matched to a gene; V was cut back by 1 base and J by 5 bases. Germline loops: CDR1 SQVTM, CDR2 ANQGSEA. This CDR3 comprises 13 residues. CDR3 amino acids: CSVEGDRGYGYTF. For the CDR3, the DNA is TGCAGCGTTGAAGGGGACAGGGGGTATGGCTACACCTTC.

The chain uses TRBV4-3 and TRBJ2-1; 8 bases fit TRBD1. The junction had 8 bases not matched to a gene; V was cut back by 4 bases and J by 9 bases. Per germline, CDR1 LGHNA and CDR2 YSLEER. The CDR3 consists of 14 residues. The CDR3 is CASSRTGFIVEQFF. The DNA of the CDR3 is TGCGCCAGCAGCCGGACAGGGTTTATCGTTGAGCAGTTCTTC.

V and J are TRBV9 and TRBJ2-7; 9 nucleotides match TRBD1. Germline-derived CDR1 and CDR2 are SGDLS and YYNGEE. The J segment lost 3 bases and the V segment lost 4 bases, leaving 2 bases of the junction unmatched. The CDR3 extends over 13 amino acids. This CDR3 is CASSPGQGYEQYF. Written as DNA, the CDR3 is TGTGCCAGCAGCCCGGGACAGGGCTACGAGCAGTACTTC.

In this sample, this clone turned up a few times. This sequence joins TRBV18 and TRBJ1-4; D is undetermined. The CDR3 extends over 14 amino acids. V lost 2 bases, J lost 0 bases, and 4 bases lay in between. Germline V gene data show CDR1 as KGHSH and CDR2 as LQKENI. The CDR3, as DNA: TGTGCCAGCTCACCATACTCAACTAATGAAAAACTGTTTTTT. Translated: CASSPYSTNEKLFF.

As regards this clone: Germline and junction disagree at one end, which may indicate a read error. The gene calls are TRBV7-9 and TRBJ1-1; no clear D gene. CDR3 length: 14 residues. Germline-derived CDR1 and CDR2 are SEHNR and FQNEAQ (reference sequence). The CDR3 protein is CASSQDGIGTEAFF. CDR3 bases: TGCGCCAGCAGCCAAGATGGAATCGGGACTGAAGCTTTCTTT.

The chain carries TRBV29-1 and TRBJ2-5, with D unresolved. The CDR3 length is 12 residues. Deletions cut 5 bases from V and 2 bases from J, with 9 bases between. Germline V gene data show CDR1 as SQVTM and CDR2 as ANQGSEA. CDR3 in DNA: TGCAGCGTTTCGGTCTCTCAAGAGACCCAGTACTTC. This sequence encodes CSVSVSQETQYF. Looking up the rest from reference TRBV29-1 and TRBJ2-5 gives the full variable domain: SAVISQKPSRDICQRGTSLTIQCQVDSQVTMMFWYRQQPGQSLTLIATANQGSEATYESGFVIDKFPISRPNLTFSTLTVSNMSPEDSSIYLCSVSVSQETQYFGPGTRLLVL.

CDR3: CASSAGTGGYLASYNEQFF. The CDR3 bases are TGTGCCAGCAGTGCCGGGACAGGGGGGTACCTAGCGAGTTACAATGAGCAGTTCTTC. The chain is built from TRBV27 and TRBJ2-1, with 11 bases lining up with TRBD1. The CDR3 contains 19 residues. CDR1 MNHEY and CDR2 SMNVEV come from the germline V gene (reference sequence). Trimming removed 5 bases from V and 4 bases from J; junction bases left unmatched: 16.

This clone has more than one count but fewer than ten. This sequence joins TRBV7-9 and TRBJ1-1; tentative D call: TRBD1 (6 bases). V shed 5 bases and J shed 8 bases, with 12 bases lying between them. There are 12 residues in the CDR3. The germline V gene encodes CDR1 SEHNR and CDR2 FQNEAQ (reference sequence). The chain's CDR3 is CASSMYREEAFF. In DNA, the CDR3 is TGTGCCAGCAGCATGTACAGGGAGGAAGCTTTCTTT.

This clone has just a few counts. This rearrangement joins TRBV14 to TRBJ2-1, with 9 bases that match TRBD2. The V gene's germline CDR1 is SGHDN and CDR2 FVKESK. The CDR3 is 19 amino acids. V lost 0 bases and J lost 1; bases outside the gene matches: 10. This CDR3 is CASSQDGSGSLRSYNEQFF. The CDR3 DNA sequence: TGTGCCAGCAGCCAAGATGGTAGCGGGAGCTTGAGGTCCTACAATGAGCAGTTCTTC.

With respect to this clone: At one boundary the junction diverges from the germline segment, which might be a read error. DNA of the CDR3: TGCGCCAGCAGCCACCCTTCGACTCAAGGGACCCAGTACTTC. Translated, it gives CASSHPSTQGTQYF. J is TRBJ2-5 and V is TRBV4-1, with unresolved D. The CDR3 is made up of 14 amino acids. In germline, CDR1 is MGHRA, CDR2 YSYEKL.

The J gene is TRBJ2-2, the V gene TRBV5-5, with D possibly being TRBD2 (5 bases). This CDR3 spans 15 amino acids. CDR1 is SGHKS and CDR2 is YYEKEE in the germline V gene (reference sequence). Trimming cost V 4 bases and J 2 bases, with 12 bases left between them. DNA for the CDR3: TGTGCCAGCAGCCTGGGCACGGGAAACACCGGGGAGCTGTTTTTT. Its translation is CASSLGTGNTGELFF.

This clone was found a few times. The CDR3 nucleotides are TGTGCCAGTAGTATTGCAGGGGAGGAGACCCAGTACTTC. This codes for CASSIAGEETQYF. The chain carries TRBV19 and TRBJ2-5; perhaps TRBD1 as D (6 bases). CDR3 size: 13 residues. The germline V gene encodes CDR1 LNHDA and CDR2 SQIVND (reference sequence). The V and J ends lost 3 bases and 5 bases respectively, with 10 bases between them.

V and J are TRBV9 and TRBJ1-1; tentative D call: TRBD1 (5 bases). There are 14 residues in the CDR3. The V end lost 3 bases, the J end lost 0 bases, and 9 bases lay between the germline ends. Germline lookup yields CDR1 SGDLS and CDR2 YYNGEE. CDR3: CASSGSRVNTEAFF. Written as DNA, the CDR3 is TGTGCCAGCAGCGGGAGCAGGGTGAACACTGAAGCTTTCTTT.

The rearrangement joins TRBV11-3 to TRBJ2-1, with 12 bases identical to TRBD2. CDR1 is SGHNT and CDR2 is YENEEA in the germline V gene. The junction had 8 bases not matched to a gene; V was cut back by 1 base and J by 7 bases. This CDR3 contains 17 residues. CDR3 sequence reads: CASSLGASLAGGNEQFF. The CDR3 DNA reads TGTGCCAGCAGCTTAGGGGCAAGTCTAGCGGGAGGGAATGAGCAGTTCTTC.

V and J are TRBV21-1 and TRBJ2-5; TRBD1 is taken as the D call from the table, unchecked against the DNA. TRBV21-1 is termed a pseudogene. CDR3 length equals 15 residues. The CDR3 DNA sequence: TGTGCCAGCAGCAACCCGGGACAGGGAGGCGAGACCCAGTACTTC. Amino acid sequence: CASSNPGQGGETQYF.

The J gene is TRBJ1-4, the V gene TRBV18; D remains ambiguous. The CDR3 totals 14 residues. Per germline, CDR1 KGHSH and CDR2 LQKENI. The V end was cut by 2 bases, the J end by 6 bases, with 10 bases between. The CDR3 reads CASSPGVGDEKLFF. DNA of the CDR3: TGTGCCAGCTCACCAGGGGTCGGGGATGAAAAACTGTTTTTT.

The J gene is TRBJ2-2, the V gene TRBV4-3, with 7 bases that match TRBD1. There are 16 residues in the CDR3. Germline V CDR1 and CDR2: LGHNA, YSLEER. V lost 2 bases and J lost 2; bases outside the gene matches: 5. In DNA, the CDR3 is TGCGCCAGCAGCCAAATGGCAGGGGGAAACACCGGGGAGCTGTTTTTT. Translation gives CASSQMAGGNTGELFF.

The chain employs TRBV5-1 and TRBJ1-2; 11 bases fit TRBD1. The length of the CDR3 is 14 residues. Germline lookup yields CDR1 SGHRS and CDR2 YFSETQ. V shed 5 bases and J 7 bases; nucleotides not matched to a gene: 7. CDR3 amino acids: CASSPDRGLAGYTF. The CDR3 nucleotides are TGCGCCAGCAGTCCGGACAGGGGGCTTGCTGGCTACACCTTC.

J is TRBJ1-2 and V is TRBV5-1; possibly TRBD1 for D (6 bases). Germline assignment: CDR1 SGHRS and CDR2 YFSETQ. CDR3 length equals 18 residues. The germline V and J ends were trimmed by 0 bases and 1 base, with 19 bases remaining between them. The CDR3 here is CASSLGGGSGVGNYGYTF. The DNA for the CDR3 is TGCGCCAGCAGCTTGGGGGGGGGATCAGGGGTGGGTAACTATGGCTACACCTTC.

The chain is built from TRBV29-1 and TRBJ2-3, with unresolved D. Trimming cost V 5 bases and J 7 bases, with 16 bases left between them. Per germline, CDR1 SQVTM and CDR2 ANQGSEA. This CDR3 is 13 amino acids long. CDR3 in amino acids: CSVPATPKNTQYF. DNA of the CDR3: TGCAGCGTTCCCGCAACTCCAAAAAATACGCAGTATTTT.

The chain carries TRBV19 and TRBJ1-5, with D perhaps matching TRBD1 (6 bases). Trimming took off 8 bases at V and 3 bases at J, with 17 bases between the two ends. The CDR3 loop spans 15 amino acids. Germline lookup yields CDR1 LNHDA and CDR2 SQIVND (reference sequence). CDR3 region: CASAKQGEDNQPQHF. DNA for the CDR3: TGTGCCAGTGCCAAACAGGGTGAAGACAATCAGCCCCAGCATTTT.